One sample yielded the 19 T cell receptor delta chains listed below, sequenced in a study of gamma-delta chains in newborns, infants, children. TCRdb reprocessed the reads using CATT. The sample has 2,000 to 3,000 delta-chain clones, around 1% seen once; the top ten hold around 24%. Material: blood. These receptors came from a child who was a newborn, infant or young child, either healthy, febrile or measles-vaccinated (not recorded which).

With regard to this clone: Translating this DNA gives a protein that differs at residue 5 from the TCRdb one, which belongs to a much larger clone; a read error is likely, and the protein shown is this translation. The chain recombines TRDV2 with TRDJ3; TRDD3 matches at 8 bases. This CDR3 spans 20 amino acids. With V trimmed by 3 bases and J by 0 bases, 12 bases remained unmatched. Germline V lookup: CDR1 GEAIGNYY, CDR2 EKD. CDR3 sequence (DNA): TGTGCCTGTGACGCCGTACTGGGGGGCCGGAGCTCCTGGGACACCCGACAGATGTTTTTC. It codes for CACDAVLGGRSSWDTRQMFF.

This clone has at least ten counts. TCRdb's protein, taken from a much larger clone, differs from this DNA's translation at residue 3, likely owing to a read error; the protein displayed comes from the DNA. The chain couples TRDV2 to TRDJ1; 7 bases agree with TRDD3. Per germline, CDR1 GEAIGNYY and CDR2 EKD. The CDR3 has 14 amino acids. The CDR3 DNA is TGTGCCCGTGACAAGCTGGGGGCCACCGATAAACTCATCTTT. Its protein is CARDKLGATDKLIF.

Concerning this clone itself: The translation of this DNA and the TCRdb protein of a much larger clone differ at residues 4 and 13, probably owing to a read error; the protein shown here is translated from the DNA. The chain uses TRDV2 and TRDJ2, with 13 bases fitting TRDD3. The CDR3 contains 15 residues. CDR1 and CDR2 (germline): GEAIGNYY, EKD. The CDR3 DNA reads TGTGCCTGTGGCACACTGGGGGATACGACAGCACAACCCTTCTTT. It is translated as CACGTLGDTTAQPFF.

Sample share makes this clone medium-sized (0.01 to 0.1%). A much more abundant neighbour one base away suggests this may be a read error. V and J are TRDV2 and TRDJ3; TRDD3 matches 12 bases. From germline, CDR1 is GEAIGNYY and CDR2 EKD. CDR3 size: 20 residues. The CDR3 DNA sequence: TGTGCCTGTGACACCGTACTGGGGGATACCCGCTCCTGGGGCACCCGACAGATGTTTTTC. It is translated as CACDTVLGDTRSWGTRQMFF.

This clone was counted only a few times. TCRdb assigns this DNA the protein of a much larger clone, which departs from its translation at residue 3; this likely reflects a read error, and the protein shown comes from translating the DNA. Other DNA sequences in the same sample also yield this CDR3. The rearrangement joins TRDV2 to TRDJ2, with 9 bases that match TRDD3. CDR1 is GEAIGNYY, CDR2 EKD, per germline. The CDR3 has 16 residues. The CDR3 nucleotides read TGCGCCTATGACAAACTGGGGGAAGAATTGACAGCACAACTCTTCTTT. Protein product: CAYDKLGEELTAQLFF.

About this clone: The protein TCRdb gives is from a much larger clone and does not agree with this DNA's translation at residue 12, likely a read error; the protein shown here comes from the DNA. The CDR3 sequence is CACDPCTGGYDPPAQLFF. CDR3 DNA sequence: TGTGCCTGTGACCCTTGTACTGGGGGATACGATCCCCCAGCACAACTCTTCTTT. The chain carries TRDV2 and TRDJ2; 13 nucleotides align to TRDD3. V lost 3 bases, J lost 6 bases, and 12 bases stayed unmatched. CDR3 size: 18 residues. Germline loops: CDR1 GEAIGNYY, CDR2 EKD.

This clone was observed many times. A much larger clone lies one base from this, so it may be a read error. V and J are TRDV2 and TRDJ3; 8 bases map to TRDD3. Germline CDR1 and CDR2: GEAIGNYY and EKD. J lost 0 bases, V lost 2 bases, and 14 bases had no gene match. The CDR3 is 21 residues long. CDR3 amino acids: CACDSADTWGTPSWDTRQMFF. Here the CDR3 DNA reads TGTGCCTGTGACAGTGCGGACACCTGGGGGACCCCCTCCTGGGACACCCGACAGATGTTTTTC.

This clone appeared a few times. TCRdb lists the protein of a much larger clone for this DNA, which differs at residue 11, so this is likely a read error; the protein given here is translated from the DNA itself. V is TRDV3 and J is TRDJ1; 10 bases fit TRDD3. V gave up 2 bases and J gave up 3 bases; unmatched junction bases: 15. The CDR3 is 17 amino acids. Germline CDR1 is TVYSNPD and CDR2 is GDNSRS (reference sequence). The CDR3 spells CAFGLIRLGDRADKLIF. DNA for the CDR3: TGTGCCTTTGGCCTGATCCGTCTGGGGGATAGGGCCGATAAACTCATCTTT.

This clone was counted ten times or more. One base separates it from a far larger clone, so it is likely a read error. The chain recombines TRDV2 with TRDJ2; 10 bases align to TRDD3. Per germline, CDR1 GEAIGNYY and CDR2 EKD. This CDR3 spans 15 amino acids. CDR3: CACDTWGILTAHLFF. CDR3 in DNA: TGTGCCTGTGACACCTGGGGGATACTGACAGCACACCTCTTCTTT.

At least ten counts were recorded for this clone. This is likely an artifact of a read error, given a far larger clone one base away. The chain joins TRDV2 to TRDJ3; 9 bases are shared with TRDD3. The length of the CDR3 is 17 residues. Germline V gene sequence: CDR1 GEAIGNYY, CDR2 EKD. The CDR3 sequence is CACDWGISSRDTRQMFF. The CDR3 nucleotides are TGTGCCTGTGACTGGGGGATAAGCTCCCGGGACACCCGACAGATGTTTTTC.

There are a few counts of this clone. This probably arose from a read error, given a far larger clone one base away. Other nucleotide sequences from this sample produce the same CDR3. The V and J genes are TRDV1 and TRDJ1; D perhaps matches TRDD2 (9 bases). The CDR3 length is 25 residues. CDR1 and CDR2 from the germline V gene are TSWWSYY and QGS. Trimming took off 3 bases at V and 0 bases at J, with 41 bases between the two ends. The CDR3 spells CALGELGLPTTGGLLWGFYTDKLIF. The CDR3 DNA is TGTGCTCTTGGGGAGCTAGGCCTTCCTACGACTGGGGGCCTACTTTGGGGCTTCTACACCGATAAACTCATCTTT.

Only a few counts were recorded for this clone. The CDR3 nucleotides are TGTGCCTGTGACATACTGGGGGATGGACATAAACTCATCTTT. Translating it yields CACDILGDGHKLIF. This chain connects TRDV2 to TRDJ1, with 10 positions matching TRDD3. With V trimmed by 2 bases and J by 6 bases, 5 bases remained unmatched. This CDR3 contains 14 residues. Germline V gene data show CDR1 as GEAIGNYY and CDR2 as EKD.

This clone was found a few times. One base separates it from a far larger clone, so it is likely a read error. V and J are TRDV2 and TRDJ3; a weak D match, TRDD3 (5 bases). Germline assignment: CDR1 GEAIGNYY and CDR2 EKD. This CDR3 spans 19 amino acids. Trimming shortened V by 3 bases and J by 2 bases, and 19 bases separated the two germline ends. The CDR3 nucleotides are TGTGCCTGTGACGCGGTGGATGGGTCTGGGACCTGGGACACCCGACAGATGTTTTTC. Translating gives CACDAVDGSGTWDTRQMFF.

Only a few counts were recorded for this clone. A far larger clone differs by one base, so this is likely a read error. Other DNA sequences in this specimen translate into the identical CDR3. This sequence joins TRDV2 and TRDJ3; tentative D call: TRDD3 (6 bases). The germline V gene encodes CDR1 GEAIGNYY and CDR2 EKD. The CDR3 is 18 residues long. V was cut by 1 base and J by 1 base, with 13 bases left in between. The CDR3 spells CACDTVGVKSWDTRQMFF. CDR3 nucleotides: TGTGCCTGTGACACTGTGGGGGTTAAATCCTGGGACACCCGACAGATGTTTTTC.

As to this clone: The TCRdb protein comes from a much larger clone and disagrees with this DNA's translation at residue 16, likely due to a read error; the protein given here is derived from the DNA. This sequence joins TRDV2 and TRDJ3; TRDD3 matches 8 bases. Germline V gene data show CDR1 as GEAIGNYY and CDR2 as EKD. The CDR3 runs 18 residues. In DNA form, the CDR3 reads TGTGCCTGTGACACCGTCACTGGGGGGGCCTGGGACACCCGACAGGTGTTTTTC. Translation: CACDTVTGGAWDTRQVFF.

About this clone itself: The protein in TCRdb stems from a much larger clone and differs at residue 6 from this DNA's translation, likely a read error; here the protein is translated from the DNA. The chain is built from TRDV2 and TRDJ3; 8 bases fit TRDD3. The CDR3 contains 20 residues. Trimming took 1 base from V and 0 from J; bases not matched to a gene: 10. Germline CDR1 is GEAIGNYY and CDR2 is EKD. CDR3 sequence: CACDTVYWGASSWDTRQMFF. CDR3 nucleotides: TGTGCCTGTGACACAGTGTACTGGGGGGCAAGCTCCTGGGACACCCGACAGATGTTTTTC.

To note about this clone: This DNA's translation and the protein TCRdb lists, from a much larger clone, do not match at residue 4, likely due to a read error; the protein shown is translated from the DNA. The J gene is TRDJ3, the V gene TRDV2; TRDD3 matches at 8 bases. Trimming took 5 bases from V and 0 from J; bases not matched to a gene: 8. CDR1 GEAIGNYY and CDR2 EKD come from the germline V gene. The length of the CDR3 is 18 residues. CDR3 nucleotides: TGTGCCTGTGGCATACTGGGGGGTCGCTCCTGGGACACCCGACAGATGTTTTTC. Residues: CACGILGGRSWDTRQMFF.

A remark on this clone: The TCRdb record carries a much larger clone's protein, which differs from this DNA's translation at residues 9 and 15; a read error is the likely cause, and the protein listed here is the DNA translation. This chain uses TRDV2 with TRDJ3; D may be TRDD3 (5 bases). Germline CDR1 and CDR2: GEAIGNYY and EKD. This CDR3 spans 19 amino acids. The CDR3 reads CACDTGPGAHSWDTGQMFF. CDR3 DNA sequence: TGTGCCTGTGACACGGGACCGGGGGCCCACTCCTGGGACACCGGACAGATGTTTTTC.

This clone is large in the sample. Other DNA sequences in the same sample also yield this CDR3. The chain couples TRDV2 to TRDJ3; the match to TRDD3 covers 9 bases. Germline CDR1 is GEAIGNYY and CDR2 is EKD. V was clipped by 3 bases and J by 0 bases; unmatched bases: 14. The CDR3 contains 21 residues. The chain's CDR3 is CACDRYWGTRLSSWDTRQMFF. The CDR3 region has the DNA TGTGCCTGTGACCGGTACTGGGGGACACGTCTTAGCTCCTGGGACACCCGACAGATGTTTTTC.